The rows below give T cell receptor beta chains drawn from one sample of a study of blood T cell repertoires in COVID-19. Assay used: immunoSEQ multiplex PCR; TCRdb lists only in-frame clones, some missing. Of under 300,000 clones in the sample, 80% to 90% were seen once. Sequences were obtained from PBMCs or T cells enriched from blood (not recorded which). The receptors were gathered from a woman between 18 and 29 years old who had recovered from COVID-19. Both conserved end residues are part of each CDR3. A D gene is named only where the DNA matches it firmly. Clone size appears in some rows only: once, few, many, or a class for an expanded clone.

j_call clone_size d_call v_call cdr3_nt cdr3_aa
TRBJ1-6 . . TRBV7-3 TGTGCCAGCAGCTCTAATTTAGAGTCACCCCTCCACTTT CASSSNLESPLHF
TRBJ1-1 . TRBD1 TRBV5-4 TGTGCCAGCAGCTTGGCTGGGACAGGGGCGTCGAACACTGAAGCTTTCTTT CASSLAGTGASNTEAFF
TRBJ2-2 . TRBD2 TRBV5-5 TGTGCCAGCAGCCGCGCTAGCGGGGGGGCCGTATGGACCGGGGAGCTGTTTTTT CASSRASGGAVWTGELFF
TRBJ2-1 . TRBD1 TRBV5-1 TGCGCCAGCAGCTTTGGACAGGCGAGTTACAATGAGCAGTTCTTC CASSFGQASYNEQFF
TRBJ1-1 . . TRBV5-8 TGTGCCAGCAGACTATCCACGAGGGTCCACACTGAAGCTTTCTTT CASRLSTRVHTEAFF
TRBJ2-1 . TRBD2 TRBV7-3 TGTGCCAGCAGCCCATCAGCGGGGCGGGAGCAGTTCTTC CASSPSAGREQFF
TRBJ1-2 . TRBD1 TRBV2 TGTGCCAGCAGTCCCCAACAGGGGGCAGATTATGGCTACACCTTC CASSPQQGADYGYTF
TRBJ1-1 . . TRBV19 TGTGCCAGTAGTGACAGGCCGAACACTGAAGCTTTCTTT CASSDRPNTEAFF
TRBJ1-2 . . TRBV29-1 TGCAGCGTTGATGGGCAGAACTATGGCTACACCTTC CSVDGQNYGYTF
TRBJ1-4 . . TRBV7-9 TGTGCCAGCAGCCCCTGGACAGCAACTAATGAAAAACTGTTTTTT CASSPWTATNEKLFF
TRBJ2-5 once . TRBV6-6 TGTGCCAGCAGTTACCCGGCACAAGGCGGTGGGGAGACCCAGTACTTC CASSYPAQGGGETQYF
TRBJ1-6 . TRBD1 TRBV3-1/TRBV3-2 TGTGCCAGCAGCGCGAGGGGACAGGCTTATAATTCACCCCTCCACTTT CASSARGQAYNSPLHF
TRBJ2-7 many TRBD2 TRBV20-1 TGCAGTGCTGCGGGGGGGCTCGAGCAGTACTTC CSAAGGLEQYF
TRBJ1-2 once TRBD1 TRBV30 TGTGCCTGGAGCGAACAGGGGTACTATGGCTACACCTTC CAWSEQGYYGYTF
TRBJ2-3 . . TRBV5-1 TGCGCCAGCAGCTTGGGACTCCTCTTCACAGATACGCAGTATTTT CASSLGLLFTDTQYF
TRBJ2-7 . . TRBV21-1 TGTGCCAGCATCCCCTTTACTAGCGGGGTACCCTACGAGCAGTACTTC CASIPFTSGVPYEQYF
TRBJ1-5 . TRBD1 TRBV15 TGTGCCACCAGTACGAGAGGACAGGGAAATCAGCCCCAGCATTTT CATSTRGQGNQPQHF
TRBJ2-7 . . TRBV28 TGTGCCAGCTCCAACTACGAGCAGTACTTC CASSNYEQYF
TRBJ2-2 . TRBD1 TRBV5-1 TGCGCCAGCAGCTTGGGACAGGGGGACGGGGAGCTGTTTTTT CASSLGQGDGELFF
TRBJ1-5 . TRBD1 TRBV9 TGTGCCAGCAGCCCCGTCCCGGGACAGGATCAGCCCCAGCATTTT CASSPVPGQDQPQHF
TRBJ1-2 . . TRBV14 TGTGCCAGCAGCCTCCGCAACCCCCGGGATCCGGACGGCTACACCTTC CASSLRNPRDPDGYTF